Shown below are 20 T cell receptor beta chains from a single sample sequenced in a study of blood T cells in healthy people across ages. Combining a sample-barcoded 5' primer with a J-beta primer mix, a second PCR ran for roughly 7 to 12 cycles. TCRdb re-derived calls from the 5' RACE reads in MiXCR, one entry per CDR3 protein. The repertoire consists of 700,000 to 900,000 distinct CDR3 sequences, with around 25% occurring once and the leading ten covering 2.5% to 3.5%. This sample was also put to use in a study of T cells of mothers and their children.

Source material: blood. These receptors came from a boy aged 5-17 years in good health.

A word on this clonotype: The junction and the germline gene differ at one end; a read error may be behind it. The chain has TRBV29-1 and TRBJ2-5; a possible D gene is TRBD2 (5 bases). The CDR3 contains 14 residues. CDR1 and CDR2 from the germline V gene are SQVTM and ANQGSEA. CDR3 DNA sequence: TGCAGCGTTGAAGCGGAGAGCCGGGGAGAGGCCCAGTACTTC. It codes for CSVEAESRGEAQYF.

The chain links TRBV6-2 or TRBV6-3 to TRBJ2-5, with 11 nucleotides matching TRBD2. The CDR3 consists of 16 residues. After removal of 6 bases from V and 4 bases from J, the junction contained 10 bases not matched to a gene. Looked up from germline, CDR1 is MNHEY and CDR2 is SVGEGT. CDR3 sequence: CASRPGGLAASETQYF. CDR3 coding DNA: TGTGCCAGCAGGCCCGGGGGACTAGCGGCTTCAGAGACCCAGTACTTC.

Regarding this clonotype: An end of the junction does not agree with germline; a read error may underlie this. V is TRBV6-1 and J is TRBJ2-3; no clear D gene. The CDR3 extends over 13 amino acids. Germline assignment: CDR1 MNHNS and CDR2 SASEGT. As DNA, the CDR3 is TGTGCCAGGAGTGAAGATTCCACAGATACGCAGTATTTT. Translation: CARSEDSTDTQYF.

This clonotype was counted only a few times. A read error is the likely source, as a far larger clone sits one nucleotide away. The J gene is TRBJ1-3, the V gene TRBV3-1; 7 bases align to TRBD1. Germline assignment: CDR1 LGHDT and CDR2 YNNKEL (reference sequence). The CDR3 has 14 residues. DNA of the CDR3: TGTGCCAGCAGCCCCGGGACAGCTGGAAACGCCATATATTTT. Its translation is CASSPGTAGNAIYF.

The chain joins TRBV15 to TRBJ2-2; the match to TRBD2 covers 9 bases. The trim removed 1 base at V and 5 bases at J, leaving 2 bases unmatched. The CDR3 runs to 15 residues. Per germline, CDR1 LNHNV and CDR2 YYDKDF (reference sequence). Written as DNA, the CDR3 is TGTGCCACCAGCAGAGTAGCGGGGGCGACCGGGGAGCTGTTTTTT. It codes for CATSRVAGATGELFF.

This clonotype has just a few counts. The chain carries TRBV30 and TRBJ2-7; 7 bases line up with TRBD1. V was pared by 2 bases and J by 2 bases, with 15 bases of the junction left unmatched. Germline CDR1 reads GTSNPN; CDR2 reads SVGIG (reference sequence). CDR3 length: 17 residues. CDR3 protein: CAWSPNPLRQGPYEQYF. The CDR3 nucleotides are TGTGCCTGGAGTCCGAACCCTCTGAGACAGGGTCCCTACGAGCAGTACTTC.

V and J are TRBV30 and TRBJ1-1; D not resolved. The CDR3 has 11 residues. Germline assignment: CDR1 GTSNPN and CDR2 SVGIG (reference sequence). The ends were cut back, 0 bases at V and 7 bases at J, with 6 bases in the middle. CDR3 DNA: TGTGCCTGGAGTGTAACGCGTGAAGCTTTCTTT. It specifies CAWSVTREAFF.

V is TRBV7-3 and J is TRBJ2-2; D unresolved. V lost 5 bases to trimming and J lost 3 bases, with 10 bases between them. From germline, CDR1 is SGHTA and CDR2 FQGTGA. The CDR3 runs 14 residues. CDR3 residues: CASSTSKDTGELFF. The DNA of the CDR3 is TGTGCCAGCAGCACCTCCAAGGACACCGGGGAGCTGTTTTTT.

The chain combines TRBV19 with TRBJ2-4; weak D call: TRBD2 (6 bases). V was pared by 7 bases and J by 2 bases, with 12 bases between. The CDR3 length is 14 residues. Germline values: CDR1 LNHDA, CDR2 SQIVND (reference sequence). CDR3: CASTEGMTKNIQYF. DNA for the CDR3: TGTGCCAGTACGGAGGGAATGACCAAAAACATTCAGTACTTC.

This clonotype was seen a handful of times. This CDR3 reads CASSSLLGVNTEAFF. The CDR3 region has the DNA TGCGCCAGCAGCTCCCTCTTGGGGGTGAACACTGAAGCTTTCTTT. The V gene is TRBV5-1, the J gene TRBJ1-1; possible D gene TRBD1, 5 bases. With 3 bases removed from V and 0 bases from J, the gap between germline ends came to 12 bases. The CDR3 loop spans 15 amino acids. The germline V gene has CDR1 SGHRS and CDR2 YFSETQ.

The chain carries TRBV6-1 and TRBJ2-3; 9 bases map to TRBD2. With 8 bases clipped from V and 0 bases from J, the junction kept 12 bases outside the gene matches. The CDR3 runs 17 residues. The germline CDR1 and CDR2 sequences are MNHNS and SASEGT. The CDR3: CASAASGVPLSTDTQYF. CDR3 sequence (DNA): TGTGCCAGCGCTGCTAGCGGGGTTCCCCTGAGCACAGATACGCAGTATTTT.

The chain combines TRBV12-5 with TRBJ1-5; 10 positions match TRBD1. This CDR3 contains 15 residues. Germline V gene lookup returns CDR1 LGHNT and CDR2 FRNRAP. The junction had 9 bases not matched to a gene; V was cut back by 9 bases and J by 4 bases. CDR3: CASRYGTGVNQPQHF. The CDR3 DNA follows: TGTGCTAGCCGATATGGGACAGGGGTGAATCAGCCCCAGCATTTT.

The chain recombines TRBV29-1 with TRBJ2-1; TRBD2 aligns across 13 bases. V shed 7 bases, J shed 5 bases, and the junction held 2 bases outside the gene matches. The CDR3 length is 13 residues. Germline CDR1 is SQVTM and CDR2 is ANQGSEA. The CDR3: CSALAGGHNEQFF. In nucleotides, the CDR3 is TGCAGCGCACTAGCGGGGGGGCACAATGAGCAGTTCTTC.

This clonotype was seen only a few times. This sequence joins TRBV19 and TRBJ2-5, with 7 bases identical to TRBD2. Germline V gene data show CDR1 as LNHDA and CDR2 as SQIVND (reference sequence). Unmatched junction bases numbered 8, after V lost 3 bases and J lost 1 base. The CDR3 contains 16 residues. In nucleotides, the CDR3 is TGTGCCAGTAGTATCAACTTCGGGGGGTCCCAAGAGACCCAGTACTTC. Amino acids: CASSINFGGSQETQYF.

This chain links TRBV9 with TRBJ2-3, with 8 bases fitting TRBD2. The germline V gene encodes CDR1 SGDLS and CDR2 YYNGEE. V gave up 3 bases and J gave up 5 bases; unmatched junction bases: 8. This CDR3 has 15 amino acids. This CDR3 is CASSAAGTRGDTQYF. In DNA form, the CDR3 reads TGTGCCAGCAGCGCCGCCGGGACTAGGGGAGATACGCAGTATTTT.

This clonotype turned up a few times. The chain joins TRBV28 to TRBJ2-5; D call uncertain. The J call may be wrong; the DNA end is better matched by TRBJ2-7. CDR1 and CDR2 (germline): MDHEN, SYDVKM. This CDR3 has 14 residues. CDR3 residues: CASTSGGFSYEQYF. The DNA for the CDR3 is TGTGCCAGCACCTCGGGCGGTTTCTCCTACGAGCAGTACTTC.

The J gene is TRBJ2-3, the V gene TRBV7-8; TRBD1 matches at 7 bases. The V and J ends lost 4 bases and 2 bases, in that order; junction bases with no gene match: 6. Per the germline V gene, CDR1 is SGHVS and CDR2 is FQNEAQ. This CDR3 is 15 amino acids long. The CDR3 region is CASSYNRGTTDTQYF. The CDR3 nucleotides read TGTGCCAGCAGCTATAACAGGGGAACCACAGATACGCAGTATTTT.

This clonotype was seen ten or more times. J is TRBJ1-4 and V is TRBV12-3 or TRBV12-4, with 9 bases lining up with TRBD1. Unmatched junction bases numbered 9, after V lost 5 bases and J lost 8 bases. The CDR3 totals 15 residues. The CDR3 loop is CASSHKTGGREKLFF. CDR3 nucleotide sequence: TGTGCCAGCAGTCACAAGACAGGGGGAAGAGAAAAACTGTTTTTT.

In its sample, this clonotype was seen many times. The chain carries TRBV7-9 and TRBJ2-1; 11 bases align to TRBD2. The junction had 1 base not matched to a gene; V was cut back by 3 bases and J by 3 bases. CDR3 length: 15 amino acids. Germline CDR1 reads SEHNR; CDR2 reads FQNEAQ (reference sequence). CDR3 amino acids: CASSLTSGDYNEQFF. The CDR3 nucleotides read TGTGCCAGCAGCTTGACTAGCGGGGACTACAATGAGCAGTTCTTC.

This clonotype turned up a few times. The V gene is TRBV24-1, the J gene TRBJ2-7; D is perhaps TRBD1 or TRBD2 (5 bases each). The CDR3 spans 13 residues. The germline V gene encodes CDR1 KGHDR and CDR2 SFDVKD. V was trimmed by 7 bases and J by 2 bases, leaving 11 bases between them. DNA for the CDR3: TGTGCCACCAGGGGGACGCCGACCTACGAGCAGTACTTC. It is translated as CATRGTPTYEQYF.